This is a list of T cell receptor beta chains from one sample in a study of radiotherapy plus CTLA-4 blockade in lung cancer. Assay: immunoSEQ multiplex PCR; the TCRdb copy retains only in-frame clones and omits some. The profile shows 56,000 or so clones, under 85% of them singletons. Material: peripheral blood, obtained from a patient treated with radiotherapy plus ipilimumab. These receptors all stem from a human donor with non-small cell lung cancer who had a partial response to radiotherapy plus ipilimumab. The CDR3 runs from the conserved cysteine through the conserved F or W. Fields, in order: J gene, V gene, CDR3 length, CDR3 protein.

j_gene: NA
v_gene: TRBV6-5
len: 15
CDR3aa: CALRWSRDRSYEQYF

j_gene: TRBJ1-4
v_gene: TRBV5-1
len: 14
CDR3aa: CASSLLGDNEKLFF

j_gene: TRBJ1-2
v_gene: TRBV6-1
len: 15
CDR3aa: CASSAQQGPVYGYTF

j_gene: TRBJ2-5
v_gene: TRBV7-3
len: 14
CDR3aa: CASSSTGGPETQYF

j_gene: TRBJ2-3
v_gene: TRBV29-1
len: 13
CDR3aa: CSVERVLTDTQYF

j_gene: TRBJ1-6
v_gene: TRBV5-6
len: 16
CDR3aa: CASSLGSSRGNSPLHF

j_gene: TRBJ2-7
v_gene: TRBV6-5
len: 13
CDR3aa: CASSPGQTYEQYF

j_gene: TRBJ1-4
v_gene: TRBV11-2
len: 15
CDR3aa: CASSLGDREREKLFF

j_gene: TRBJ1-4
v_gene: TRBV15
len: 15
CDR3aa: CATKMTPGRNEKLFF

j_gene: TRBJ1-1
v_gene: TRBV4-3
len: 14
CDR3aa: CASSQGAGTGEAFF

j_gene: TRBJ2-1
v_gene: TRBV14
len: 18
CDR3aa: CASSHKTGVFLSYNEQFF

j_gene: TRBJ2-5
v_gene: TRBV6-5
len: 15
CDR3aa: CASSSGQGVGETQYF

j_gene: TRBJ2-1
v_gene: TRBV7-9
len: 16
CDR3aa: CASSSTGQGAVNEQFF

j_gene: TRBJ2-7
v_gene: TRBV5-4
len: 15
CDR3aa: CASSTKLAGGTEQYF

j_gene: TRBJ1-2
v_gene: TRBV6-1
len: 14
CDR3aa: CASSEAGGIYGYTF

j_gene: TRBJ1-5
v_gene: TRBV4-1
len: 15
CDR3aa: CASSHEHNSNQPQHF

j_gene: TRBJ2-3
v_gene: TRBV5-4
len: 15
CDR3aa: CASSLGLAGTDTQYF